This entry features one TCR beta chain sequence. This record belongs to a study of cytomegalovirus exposure and HLA in healthy donors. The trim removed 4 bases at V and 1 base at J, leaving 16 bases unmatched. The CDR3 is 20 amino acids. CDR1 is SGDLS and CDR2 is YYNGEE in the germline V gene. Researchers ran the PCR with 60 Vbeta and 13 Jbeta primers. The data were produced by immunoSEQ multiplex PCR, yet TCRdb's version contains in-frame clones alone and is incomplete. The sample yields 150,000 to 200,000 clones, around 75% seen once. Sequenced material: PBMCs. The V call is TRBV9, the J call TRBJ2-3; 12 bases agree with TRBD2. This receptor was identified in a male donor in good health and CMV-seronegative. The CDR3 is CASSSQRRLAGAPGTDTQYF. The CDR3 nucleotides are TGTGCCAGCAGCTCCCAGCGACGACTAGCGGGGGCCCCAGGCACAGATACGCAGTATTTT. The full variable domain, its missing parts supplied by reference TRBV9 and TRBJ2-3, is DSGVTQTPKHLITATGQRVTLRCSPRSGDLSVYWYQQSLDQGLQFLIQYYNGEERAKGNILERFSAQQFPDLHSELNLSSLELGDSALYFCASSSQRRLAGAPGTDTQYFGPGTRLTVL.